This T cell receptor beta chain was recorded in a study of CD8 T cells in Susac syndrome. Study-level information: Patients with Susac syndrome were therapy-naive, taking corticosteroids, with some also receiving intravenous immunoglobulin, or taking intravenous immunoglobulin alone at the time their blood was drawn.

Sequencing targeted TCR beta in blood CD8+ and CD4+ T cells. The CDR3 is 16 residues long. V was trimmed by 4 bases and J by 2 bases, leaving 13 bases between them. From germline, CDR1 is KGHDR and CDR2 SFDVKD. Random hexamers were used to reverse transcribe about 0.5 to 1 ug of RNA. MiXCR, applied by TCRdb to the immunoSEQ multiplex PCR reads, yields one record per CDR3 protein. Of tens of thousands of distinct CDR3 sequences in the sample, roughly 94% were seen once. The chain recombines TRBV24-1 with TRBJ2-2, with D possibly called TRBD1 or TRBD2 (5 bases each). Material: CD8+ T cells from PBMCs. The sequence came from a human donor with Susac syndrome. CDR3 coding DNA: TGTGCCACCAGTGAGTCATCGGGGCTCAACACCGGGGAGCTGTTTTTT. It encodes CATSESSGLNTGELFF.